The rows below give T cell receptor beta chains drawn from one sample of a study of blood T cell repertoires in COVID-19. Libraries were prepared by immunoSEQ multiplex PCR; TCRdb keeps only in-frame clonotypes and omits some of them. The profile shows about 150,000 clones, about 86% of them singletons. Source material: PBMCs or T cells enriched from blood (not recorded which). These receptor sequences come from a man aged 50 to 59 who had recovered from COVID-19. CDR3s include the opening cysteine and the closing phenylalanine or tryptophan. D genes are given only for firm matches. The size entry is marked missing in some rows and otherwise reads once, few, many or a size class.

D gene: -
V gene: TRBV11-1
J gene: TRBJ2-5
clone size: -
CDR3 DNA: TGTGCCAGCAGCTTAAATAGGGGGGGCCAAGAGACCCAGTACTTC
CDR3 protein: CASSLNRGGQETQYF

D gene: TRBD1
V gene: TRBV12-3/TRBV12-4
J gene: TRBJ1-4
clone size: -
CDR3 DNA: TGTGCCAGCGCAACAGGGGATCGTGAAAAACTGTTTTTT
CDR3 protein: CASATGDREKLFF

D gene: -
V gene: TRBV7-2
J gene: TRBJ1-5
clone size: once
CDR3 DNA: TGTGCCAGCAGCCCACAGGATTTCAATCAGCCCCAGCATTTT
CDR3 protein: CASSPQDFNQPQHF

D gene: -
V gene: TRBV5-4
J gene: TRBJ1-2
clone size: -
CDR3 DNA: TGTGCCAGCAGCTTGGCAGGGTATGGCTACACCTTC
CDR3 protein: CASSLAGYGYTF

D gene: TRBD1
V gene: TRBV5-1
J gene: TRBJ1-1
clone size: -
CDR3 DNA: TGCGCCAGCAGCTTGGGGAGGGGACAGGGAAAGGTGGGAGCTTTCTTT
CDR3 protein: CASSLGRGQGKVGAFF

D gene: -
V gene: TRBV5-1
J gene: TRBJ2-7
clone size: -
CDR3 DNA: TGCGCCAGCAGCTTGGCAGGCTCCTACGAGCAGTACTTC
CDR3 protein: CASSLAGSYEQYF

D gene: -
V gene: TRBV5-1
J gene: TRBJ2-3
clone size: -
CDR3 DNA: TGCGCCAGCAGCTTATCGGGTTCTAGCACAGATACGCAGTATTTT
CDR3 protein: CASSLSGSSTDTQYF

D gene: -
V gene: TRBV19
J gene: TRBJ1-5
clone size: -
CDR3 DNA: TGTGCCAGTAGTTCGGGGGGCCAGGGCAATCAGCCCCAGCATTTT
CDR3 protein: CASSSGGQGNQPQHF

D gene: TRBD1
V gene: TRBV6-5
J gene: TRBJ1-1
clone size: -
CDR3 DNA: TGTGCCAGCAAGGTGGACAGGGGTTATACTGAAGCTTTCTTT
CDR3 protein: CASKVDRGYTEAFF

D gene: TRBD1
V gene: TRBV7-9
J gene: TRBJ1-5
clone size: -
CDR3 DNA: TGTGCCAGCAGCCCACAGGGGATGGGGAATCAGCCCCAGCATTTT
CDR3 protein: CASSPQGMGNQPQHF

D gene: TRBD1
V gene: TRBV5-4
J gene: TRBJ2-7
clone size: -
CDR3 DNA: TGTGCCAGCAGCTTGGCCGGGACAGGGAGCTACGAGCAGTACTTC
CDR3 protein: CASSLAGTGSYEQYF

D gene: -
V gene: TRBV5-1
J gene: TRBJ1-6
clone size: -
CDR3 DNA: TGCGCCAGCAGCTTGGGTACGGGTAGTAATTCACCCCTCCACTTT
CDR3 protein: CASSLGTGSNSPLHF

D gene: TRBD1
V gene: TRBV25-1
J gene: TRBJ2-1
clone size: -
CDR3 DNA: TGTGCCAGCAGTGTGACAGGGGGGTCCTACAATGAGCAGTTCTTC
CDR3 protein: CASSVTGGSYNEQFF

D gene: TRBD1
V gene: TRBV7-2
J gene: TRBJ1-1
clone size: -
CDR3 DNA: TGTGCCAGCAGCGTACGGACAGGGAGTAACACTGAAGCTTTCTTT
CDR3 protein: CASSVRTGSNTEAFF

D gene: TRBD1
V gene: TRBV7-2
J gene: TRBJ1-1
clone size: -
CDR3 DNA: TGTGCCAGCAGCGGGACCAGGGACAGGGGGCGTGGTGGGACGACTGAAGCTTTCTTT
CDR3 protein: CASSGTRDRGRGGTTEAFF

D gene: -
V gene: TRBV3-1/TRBV3-2
J gene: TRBJ1-6
clone size: -
CDR3 DNA: TGTGCCAGCACCGTACACAATTCACCCCTCCACTTT
CDR3 protein: CASTVHNSPLHF

D gene: -
V gene: TRBV2
J gene: TRBJ1-2
clone size: -
CDR3 DNA: TGTGCCAGCAGTTTGACAGAGTATGGCTACACCTTC
CDR3 protein: CASSLTEYGYTF

D gene: TRBD1
V gene: TRBV24-1
J gene: TRBJ2-3
clone size: -
CDR3 DNA: TGTGCCACCAGTGATGTGGGACAGTCAGATACGCAGTATTTT
CDR3 protein: CATSDVGQSDTQYF

D gene: -
V gene: TRBV19
J gene: TRBJ1-1
clone size: -
CDR3 DNA: TGTGCCAGTACCCTGACAGGTGGAAACACTGAAGCTTTCTTT
CDR3 protein: CASTLTGGNTEAFF

D gene: TRBD2
V gene: TRBV5-4
J gene: TRBJ2-7
clone size: -
CDR3 DNA: TGTGCCAGCAGCTCCCGGACTAGCGGGGGGATCGACGAGCAGTACTTC
CDR3 protein: CASSSRTSGGIDEQYF

D gene: TRBD1
V gene: TRBV6-5
J gene: TRBJ1-2
clone size: -
CDR3 DNA: TGTGCCAGCAGTTTATCAGGGGGCTATGGCTACACCTTC
CDR3 protein: CASSLSGGYGYTF

D gene: -
V gene: TRBV12-5
J gene: TRBJ1-1
clone size: -
CDR3 DNA: TGTGCTAGTGGTTTGAGCACAGGGAACACTGAAGCTTTCTTT
CDR3 protein: CASGLSTGNTEAFF

D gene: TRBD1
V gene: TRBV19
J gene: TRBJ1-2
clone size: -
CDR3 DNA: TGTGCCAGTAGTATAGATCACAGGGGTGGCTACACCTTC
CDR3 protein: CASSIDHRGGYTF

D gene: -
V gene: TRBV9
J gene: TRBJ2-3
clone size: -
CDR3 DNA: TGTGCCAGCAGCGTGGACAGCTACACAGATACGCAGTATTTT
CDR3 protein: CASSVDSYTDTQYF

D gene: -
V gene: TRBV19
J gene: TRBJ1-2
clone size: -
CDR3 DNA: TGTGCCAGTAGTATGGGCGTGGGGGGTGGTGGCTACACCTTC
CDR3 protein: CASSMGVGGGGYTF

D gene: TRBD2
V gene: TRBV7-6
J gene: TRBJ2-5
clone size: once
CDR3 DNA: TGTGCCAGCAGCCCGGGGACTAGCGGGGGGCTGCAAGAGACCCAGTACTTC
CDR3 protein: CASSPGTSGGLQETQYF